This T cell receptor beta chain appears in the sequencing data of a study of control samples from healthy donors and cancer patients (dated by TCRdb to between 2020 and 2021). Reading from cysteine to phenylalanine, the CDR3 counts 8 amino acids. Kept here is only the CDR3 DNA, which spans 24 bases and is read in frame from base 1. CDR1 and CDR2, looked up from the germline V gene (reference sequence), are DFQATT and SNEGSKA. The junction carries 2 bases between V and J, which are trimmed by 5 bases and 7 bases respectively. Libraries were made using the immunoSEQ multiplex PCR assay. The clones in this table, taken by TCRdb from immuneACCESS, are in-frame only. Not every clone is retained; where verified, under half of the shortfall comes from an unresolved V gene, and the cause of the rest is unknown. For this sample the table gives approximately 140,000 clones, of which about nine tenths were detected only once. The ten most abundant clones make up just over 7.5% of the sample.

Regarding this clone: This clone's antigen is unknown. Base qualities are not provided; no much larger clone lies one nucleotide away.

The chain is assembled from TRBV20-1 and TRBJ1-2, with no confident D gene call. The receptor was derived from a man in his fifties or sixties with head and neck cancer. The sequenced material came from PBMCs. The nucleotides are TGCAGTGCTTTTGGCTACACCTTC. This encodes CSAFGYTF.